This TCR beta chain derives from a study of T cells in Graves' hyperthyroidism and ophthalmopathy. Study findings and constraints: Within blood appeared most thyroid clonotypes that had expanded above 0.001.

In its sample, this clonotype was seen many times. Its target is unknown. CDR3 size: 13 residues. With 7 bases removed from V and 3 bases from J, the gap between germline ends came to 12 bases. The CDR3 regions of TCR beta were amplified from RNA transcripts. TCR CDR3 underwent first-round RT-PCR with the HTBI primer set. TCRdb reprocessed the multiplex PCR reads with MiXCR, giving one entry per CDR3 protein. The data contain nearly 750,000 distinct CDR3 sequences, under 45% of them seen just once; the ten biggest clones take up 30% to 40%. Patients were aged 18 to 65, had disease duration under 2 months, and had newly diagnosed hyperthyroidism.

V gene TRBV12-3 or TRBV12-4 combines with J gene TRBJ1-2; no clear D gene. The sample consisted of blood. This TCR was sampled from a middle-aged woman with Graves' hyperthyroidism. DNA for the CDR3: TGTGCCAGCACGATGGGAGCGGACTATGGCTACACCTTC. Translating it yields CASTMGADYGYTF.